This T cell receptor (beta chain) is drawn from a study of shared clonotypes between healthy human individuals. TCRdb's copy holds only in-frame clones and misses some; the assay was immunoSEQ multiplex PCR. The sample lists 450,000 to 500,000 clones; over 60% were seen once. Points on this clone: The likely explanation is a read error, given a far larger clone one base away.

Germline values: CDR1 MGHRA, CDR2 YSYEKL. The CDR3 has 14 amino acids. The origin of this receptor is a woman between 35 and 50 years old in good health. Some clones in this sample may be carry-over from other donors' samples. The rearrangement links TRBV4-1 to TRBJ2-3; tentatively, D is TRBD1 (6 bases). Sequenced: PBMCs. The CDR3 bases are TGCGCCAGCAGCCAACCGGACAGCACAGATGCGCAGTATTTT. Encoded protein: CASSQPDSTDAQYF.